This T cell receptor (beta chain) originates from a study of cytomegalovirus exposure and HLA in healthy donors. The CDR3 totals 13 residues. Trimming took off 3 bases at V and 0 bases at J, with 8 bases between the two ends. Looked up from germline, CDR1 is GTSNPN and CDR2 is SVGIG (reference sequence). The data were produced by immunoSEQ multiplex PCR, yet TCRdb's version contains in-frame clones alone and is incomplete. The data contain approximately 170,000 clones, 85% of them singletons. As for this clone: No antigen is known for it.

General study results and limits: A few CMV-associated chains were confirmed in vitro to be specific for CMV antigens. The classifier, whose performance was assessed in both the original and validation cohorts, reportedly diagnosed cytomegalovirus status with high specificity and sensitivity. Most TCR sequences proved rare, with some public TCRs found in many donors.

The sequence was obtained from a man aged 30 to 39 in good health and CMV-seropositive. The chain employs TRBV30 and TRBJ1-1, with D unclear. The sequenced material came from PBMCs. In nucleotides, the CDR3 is TGTGCCTGGAGACGAGGGTTGAACACTGAAGCTTTCTTT. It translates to CAWRRGLNTEAFF. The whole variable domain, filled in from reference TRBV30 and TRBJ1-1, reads SQTIHQWPATLVQPVGSPLSLECTVEGTSNPNLYWYRQAAGRGLQLLFYSVGIGQISSEVPQNLSASRPQDRQFILSSKKLLLSDSGFYLCAWRRGLNTEAFFGQGTRLTVV.